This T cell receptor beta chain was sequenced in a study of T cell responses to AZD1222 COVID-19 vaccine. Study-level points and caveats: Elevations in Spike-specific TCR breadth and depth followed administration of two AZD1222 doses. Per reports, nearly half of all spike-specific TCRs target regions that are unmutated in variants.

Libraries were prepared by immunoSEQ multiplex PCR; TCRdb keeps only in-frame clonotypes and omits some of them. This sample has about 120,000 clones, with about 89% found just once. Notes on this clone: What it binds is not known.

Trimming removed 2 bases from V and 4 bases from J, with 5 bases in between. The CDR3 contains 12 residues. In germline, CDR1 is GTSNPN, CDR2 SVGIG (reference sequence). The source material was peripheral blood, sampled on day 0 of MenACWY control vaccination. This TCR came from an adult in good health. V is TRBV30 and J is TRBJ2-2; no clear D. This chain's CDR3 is CAWSTITGELFF. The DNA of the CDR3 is TGTGCCTGGAGTACCATCACCGGGGAGCTGTTTTTT. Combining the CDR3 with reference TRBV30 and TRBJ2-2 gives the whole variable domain SQTIHQWPATLVQPVGSPLSLECTVEGTSNPNLYWYRQAAGRGLQLLFYSVGIGQISSEVPQNLSASRPQDRQFILSSKKLLLSDSGFYLCAWSTITGELFFGEGSRLTVL.